The 8 T cell receptor beta chains below come from one sample, sequenced in a study of cytomegalovirus exposure and HLA in healthy donors. A multiplex PCR was run with 60 Vbeta primers and 13 Jbeta primers. Libraries were prepared by immunoSEQ multiplex PCR; TCRdb keeps only in-frame clonotypes and omits some of them. The sample shows 140,000 to 150,000 clones, approximately 78% of them seen only once. Sequencing input: PBMCs. The receptors derive from a female donor in good health and CMV-seronegative.

This chain connects TRBV28 to TRBJ2-7, with 11 nucleotides matching TRBD1. V shed 9 bases and J 1 base; nucleotides not matched to a gene: 11. The germline V gene has CDR1 MDHEN and CDR2 SYDVKM. The CDR3 extends over 16 amino acids. DNA of the CDR3: TGTGCCAGTCAGAGCACGAGGGACAGGGGGTCCTACGAGCAGTACTTC. This translates into CASQSTRDRGSYEQYF.

V gene TRBV30 combines with J gene TRBJ2-1; 7 nucleotides match TRBD1. V dropped 5 bases and J dropped 0; count of bases not matched to a gene: 7. The CDR3 contains 15 residues. Germline V gene data show CDR1 as GTSNPN and CDR2 as SVGIG (reference sequence). CDR3 in DNA: TGTGCCTGGGAGAAGACAGGGAGCTCCTACAATGAGCAGTTCTTC. It encodes CAWEKTGSSYNEQFF.

J is TRBJ1-1 and V is TRBV27; D ambiguous. Germline values: CDR1 MNHEY, CDR2 SMNVEV (reference sequence). Trimming pared 3 bases from V and 3 bases from J, leaving 11 bases between. This CDR3 has 14 amino acids. The CDR3 DNA follows: TGTGCCAGCAGTTTCCGGGGTGGGCACACTGAAGCTTTCTTT. This encodes CASSFRGGHTEAFF.

The CDR3 here is CASSLTTSGSSYEQYF. The CDR3, as DNA: TGCGCCAGCAGCTTAACTACTAGCGGGAGCTCCTACGAGCAGTACTTC. The chain employs TRBV5-1 and TRBJ2-7; 11 nucleotides agree with TRBD2. Germline V gene sequence: CDR1 SGHRS, CDR2 YFSETQ. The CDR3 loop spans 16 amino acids. Trimming removed 2 bases from V and 0 bases from J; junction bases left unmatched: 4.

J is TRBJ2-1 and V is TRBV5-1, with TRBD1 matching 8 bases. Germline V gives CDR1 SGHRS, CDR2 YFSETQ. The trim removed 0 bases at V and 2 bases at J, leaving 4 bases unmatched. The CDR3 has 16 amino acids. The CDR3 loop is CASSLAVTGAYNEQFF. CDR3 bases: TGCGCCAGCAGCTTGGCCGTGACAGGGGCCTACAATGAGCAGTTCTTC.

This chain uses TRBV27 with TRBJ2-7; D is uncertain. With 2 bases removed from V and 2 bases from J, the gap between germline ends came to 7 bases. Germline CDR1 reads MNHEY; CDR2 reads SMNVEV (reference sequence). This CDR3 spans 13 amino acids. CDR3: CASSLRVAYEQYF. The CDR3 region has the DNA TGTGCCAGCAGTTTACGGGTGGCCTACGAGCAGTACTTC.

The CDR3 DNA sequence: TGCAGCGCCGAACTGGGGGCAAACAATGGCTACACCTTC. Protein: CSAELGANNGYTF. The V and J genes are TRBV29-1 and TRBJ1-2; D is possibly TRBD1 (6 bases). The CDR3 has 13 amino acids. Trimming took off 7 bases at V and 6 bases at J, with 18 bases between the two ends. Germline assignment: CDR1 SQVTM and CDR2 ANQGSEA.

The chain is built from TRBV30 and TRBJ1-1, with TRBD1 identical over 9 bases. Germline assignment: CDR1 GTSNPN and CDR2 SVGIG (reference sequence). J was trimmed by 4 bases and V by 3 bases; bases with no gene match: 9. This CDR3 comprises 15 residues. For the CDR3, the DNA is TGTGCCTGGAGGCACGGGACAGGGTTCTCCACTGAAGCTTTCTTT. Translation: CAWRHGTGFSTEAFF.